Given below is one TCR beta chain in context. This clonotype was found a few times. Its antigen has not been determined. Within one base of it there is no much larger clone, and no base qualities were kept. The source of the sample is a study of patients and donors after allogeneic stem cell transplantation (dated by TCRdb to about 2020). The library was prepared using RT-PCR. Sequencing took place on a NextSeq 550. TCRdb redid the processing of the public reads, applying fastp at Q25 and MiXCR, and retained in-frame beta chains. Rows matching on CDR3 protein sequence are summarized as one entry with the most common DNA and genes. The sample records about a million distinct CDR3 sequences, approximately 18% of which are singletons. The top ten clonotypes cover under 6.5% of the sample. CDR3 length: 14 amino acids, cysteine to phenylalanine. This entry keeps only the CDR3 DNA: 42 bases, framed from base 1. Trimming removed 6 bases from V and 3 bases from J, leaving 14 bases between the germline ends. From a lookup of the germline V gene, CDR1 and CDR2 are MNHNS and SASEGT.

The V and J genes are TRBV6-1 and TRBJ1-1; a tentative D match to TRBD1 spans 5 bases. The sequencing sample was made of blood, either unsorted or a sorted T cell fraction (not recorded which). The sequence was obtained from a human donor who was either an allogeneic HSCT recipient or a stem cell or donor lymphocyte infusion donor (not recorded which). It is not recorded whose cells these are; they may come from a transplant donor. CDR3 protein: CASSLSGADTEAFF. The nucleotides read TGTGCCAGCAGCCTCAGCGGGGCGGACACTGAAGCTTTCTTT.